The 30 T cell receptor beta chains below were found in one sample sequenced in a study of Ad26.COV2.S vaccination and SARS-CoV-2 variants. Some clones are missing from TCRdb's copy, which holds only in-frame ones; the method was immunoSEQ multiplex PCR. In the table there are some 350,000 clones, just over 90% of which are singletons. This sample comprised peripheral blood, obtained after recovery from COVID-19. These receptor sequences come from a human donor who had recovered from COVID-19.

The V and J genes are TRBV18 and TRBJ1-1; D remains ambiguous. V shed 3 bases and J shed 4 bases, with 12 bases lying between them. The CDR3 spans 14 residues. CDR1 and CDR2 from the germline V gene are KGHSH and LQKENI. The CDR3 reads CASSPVESGTEAFF. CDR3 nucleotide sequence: TGTGCCAGCTCACCGGTGGAGTCGGGCACTGAAGCTTTCTTT.

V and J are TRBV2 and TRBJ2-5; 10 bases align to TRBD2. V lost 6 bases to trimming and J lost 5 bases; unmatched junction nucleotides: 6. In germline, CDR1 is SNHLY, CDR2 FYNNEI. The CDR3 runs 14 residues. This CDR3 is CASSPGLAWETQYF. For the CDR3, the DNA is TGTGCCAGCAGCCCGGGACTAGCGTGGGAGACCCAGTACTTC.

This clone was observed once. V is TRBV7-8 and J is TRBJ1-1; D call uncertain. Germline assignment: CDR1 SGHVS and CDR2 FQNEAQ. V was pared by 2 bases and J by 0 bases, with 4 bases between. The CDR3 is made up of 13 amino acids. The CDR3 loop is CASSLRMNTEAFF. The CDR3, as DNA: TGTGCCAGCAGCTTAAGGATGAACACTGAAGCTTTCTTT.

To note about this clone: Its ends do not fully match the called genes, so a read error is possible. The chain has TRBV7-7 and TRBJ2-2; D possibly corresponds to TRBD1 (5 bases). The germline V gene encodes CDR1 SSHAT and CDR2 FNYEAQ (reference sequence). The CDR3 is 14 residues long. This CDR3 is CASSLGVRTGELFF. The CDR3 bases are TGTGCTAGCAGCTTAGGGGTGAGGACCGGGGAGCTGTTTTTT.

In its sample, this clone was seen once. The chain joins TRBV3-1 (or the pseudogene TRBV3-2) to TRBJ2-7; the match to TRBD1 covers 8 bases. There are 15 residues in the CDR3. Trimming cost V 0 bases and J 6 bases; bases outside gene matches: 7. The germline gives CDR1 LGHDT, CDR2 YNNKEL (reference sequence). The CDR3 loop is CASSQDRDRWSEQYF. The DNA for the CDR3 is TGTGCCAGCAGCCAAGACAGGGACAGGTGGTCCGAGCAGTACTTC.

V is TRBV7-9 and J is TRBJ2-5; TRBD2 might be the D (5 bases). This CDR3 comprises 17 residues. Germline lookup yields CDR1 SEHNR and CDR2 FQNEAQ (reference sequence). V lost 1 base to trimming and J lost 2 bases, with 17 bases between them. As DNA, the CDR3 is TGTGCCAGCAGCTTAGATGGCTCTGGGGAGATTCAAGAGACCCAGTACTTC. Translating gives CASSLDGSGEIQETQYF.

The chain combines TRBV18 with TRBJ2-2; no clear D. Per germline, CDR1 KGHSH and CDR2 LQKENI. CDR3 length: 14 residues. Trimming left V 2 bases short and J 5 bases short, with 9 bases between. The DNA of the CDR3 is TGTGCCAGCTCACCAATCGGTCGGACCGGGGAGCTGTTTTTT. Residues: CASSPIGRTGELFF.

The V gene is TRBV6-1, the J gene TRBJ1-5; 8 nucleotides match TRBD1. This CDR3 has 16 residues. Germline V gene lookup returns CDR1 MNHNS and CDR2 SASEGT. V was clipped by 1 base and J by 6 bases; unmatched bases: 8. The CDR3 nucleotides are TGTGCCAGCAGTGAAGGGACAGGGAAAAGGGGTCAGCCCCAGCATTTT. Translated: CASSEGTGKRGQPQHF.

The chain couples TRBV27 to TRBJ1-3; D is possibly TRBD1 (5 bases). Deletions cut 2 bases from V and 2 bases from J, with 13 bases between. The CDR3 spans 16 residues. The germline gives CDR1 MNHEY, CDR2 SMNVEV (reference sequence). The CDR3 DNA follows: TGTGCCAGCAGTTTAGAGGGGTCGGGTCCTGGAAACACCATATATTTT. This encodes CASSLEGSGPGNTIYF.

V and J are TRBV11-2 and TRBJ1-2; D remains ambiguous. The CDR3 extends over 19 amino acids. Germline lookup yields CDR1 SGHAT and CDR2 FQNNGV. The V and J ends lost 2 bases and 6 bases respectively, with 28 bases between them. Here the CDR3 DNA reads TGTGCCAGCAGCTTAAGGCGGTTCGGAGTCGCGGAGGGTTCAGATGGCTACACCTTC. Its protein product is CASSLRRFGVAEGSDGYTF. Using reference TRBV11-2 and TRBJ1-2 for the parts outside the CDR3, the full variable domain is EAGVAQSPRYKIIEKRQSVAFWCNPISGHATLYWYQQILGQGPKLLIQFQNNGVVDDSQLPKDRFSAERLKGVDSTLKIQPAKLEDSAVYLCASSLRRFGVAEGSDGYTFGSGTRLTVV.

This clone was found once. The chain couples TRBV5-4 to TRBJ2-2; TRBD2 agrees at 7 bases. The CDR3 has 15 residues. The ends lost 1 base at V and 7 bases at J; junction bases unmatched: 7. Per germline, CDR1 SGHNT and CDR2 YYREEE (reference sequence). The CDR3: CASSLRLAGSGELFF. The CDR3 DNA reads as TGTGCCAGCAGCTTGCGACTAGCCGGGAGCGGGGAGCTGTTTTTT. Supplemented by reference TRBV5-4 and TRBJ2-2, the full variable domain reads ETGVTQSPTHLIKTRGQQVTLRCSSQSGHNTVSWYQQALGQGPQFIFQYYREEENGRGNFPPRFSGLQFPNYSSELNVNALELDDSALYLCASSLRLAGSGELFFGEGSRLTVL.

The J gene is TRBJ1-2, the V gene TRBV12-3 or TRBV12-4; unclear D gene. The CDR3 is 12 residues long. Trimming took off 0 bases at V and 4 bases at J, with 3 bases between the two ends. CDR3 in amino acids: CASSLASYGYTF. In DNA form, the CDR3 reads TGTGCCAGCAGTTTAGCGTCCTATGGCTACACCTTC.

The CDR3 DNA follows: TGTGCCAGCAGCGTAGGGACTTTAGCGGGGGGGCCTCGGGAGACCCAGTACTTC. Residues: CASSVGTLAGGPRETQYF. The rearrangement links TRBV9 to TRBJ2-5, with 11 bases matching TRBD2. Unmatched junction bases numbered 12, after V lost 0 bases and J lost 5 bases. The length of the CDR3 is 18 residues. Germline-derived CDR1 and CDR2 are SGDLS and YYNGEE.

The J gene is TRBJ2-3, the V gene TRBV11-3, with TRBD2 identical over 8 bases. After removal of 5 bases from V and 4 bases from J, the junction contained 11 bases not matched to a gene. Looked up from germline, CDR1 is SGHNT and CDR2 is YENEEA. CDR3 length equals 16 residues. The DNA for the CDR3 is TGTGCCAGCAGCCGGAGGGGAGCGGGGGCCCCAGATACGCAGTATTTT. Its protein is CASSRRGAGAPDTQYF.

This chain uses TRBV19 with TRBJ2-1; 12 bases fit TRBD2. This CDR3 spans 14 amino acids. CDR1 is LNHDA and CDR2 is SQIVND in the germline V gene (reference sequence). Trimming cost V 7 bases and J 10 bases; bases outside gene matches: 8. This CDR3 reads CASNPSGGAKEQFF. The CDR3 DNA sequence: TGTGCCAGTAATCCTAGCGGGGGGGCAAAGGAGCAGTTCTTC.

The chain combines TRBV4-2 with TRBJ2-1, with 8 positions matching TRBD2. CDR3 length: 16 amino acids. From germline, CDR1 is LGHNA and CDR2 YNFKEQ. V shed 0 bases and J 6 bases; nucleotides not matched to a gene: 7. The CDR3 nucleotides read TGTGCCAGCAGCCAAGATCTGAGACTAGCGTCCAATGAGCAGTTCTTC. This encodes CASSQDLRLASNEQFF.

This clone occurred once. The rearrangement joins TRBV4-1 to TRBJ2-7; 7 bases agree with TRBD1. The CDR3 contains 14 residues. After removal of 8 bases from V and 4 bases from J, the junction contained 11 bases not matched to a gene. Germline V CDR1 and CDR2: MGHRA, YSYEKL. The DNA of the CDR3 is TGCGCCAGCGGATCCGGGACAGACCTTTACGAGCAGTACTTC. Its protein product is CASGSGTDLYEQYF.

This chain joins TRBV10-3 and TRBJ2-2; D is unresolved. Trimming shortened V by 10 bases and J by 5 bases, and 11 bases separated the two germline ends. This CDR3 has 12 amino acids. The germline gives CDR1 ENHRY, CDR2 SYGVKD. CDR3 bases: TGTGCCACGAGTTCGCAGACCGGGGAGCTGTTTTTT. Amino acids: CATSSQTGELFF.

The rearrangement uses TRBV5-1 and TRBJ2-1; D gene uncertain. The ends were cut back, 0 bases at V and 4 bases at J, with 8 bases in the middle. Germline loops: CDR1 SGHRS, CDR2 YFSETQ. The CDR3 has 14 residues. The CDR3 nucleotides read TGCGCCAGCAGCTTGGCCGGCAATTACAATGAGCAGTTCTTC. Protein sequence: CASSLAGNYNEQFF.

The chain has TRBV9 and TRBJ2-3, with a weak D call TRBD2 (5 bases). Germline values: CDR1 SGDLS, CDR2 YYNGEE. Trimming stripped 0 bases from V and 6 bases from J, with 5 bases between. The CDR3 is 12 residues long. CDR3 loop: CASSVAGDTQYF. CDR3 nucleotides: TGTGCCAGCAGCGTAGCGGGGGATACGCAGTATTTT.

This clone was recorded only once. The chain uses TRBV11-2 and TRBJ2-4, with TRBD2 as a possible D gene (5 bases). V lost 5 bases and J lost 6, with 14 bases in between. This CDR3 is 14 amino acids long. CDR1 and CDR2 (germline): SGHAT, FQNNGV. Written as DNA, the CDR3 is TGTGCCAGCAGCACCCCCGCGGGCTTAAACATTCAGTACTTC. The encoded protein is CASSTPAGLNIQYF.

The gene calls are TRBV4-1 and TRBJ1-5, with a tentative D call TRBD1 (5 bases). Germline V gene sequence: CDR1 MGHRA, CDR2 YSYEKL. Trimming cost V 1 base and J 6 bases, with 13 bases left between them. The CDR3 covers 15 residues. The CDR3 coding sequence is TGCGCCAGCAGCCAAGGGTGGGGGAGTCGTCAGCCCCAGCATTTT. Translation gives CASSQGWGSRQPQHF.

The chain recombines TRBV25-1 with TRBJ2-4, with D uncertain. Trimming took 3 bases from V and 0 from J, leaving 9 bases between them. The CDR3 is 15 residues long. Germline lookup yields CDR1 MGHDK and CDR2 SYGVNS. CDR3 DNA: TGTGCCAGCAGTGAGAGCGATCTAGCCAAAAACATTCAGTACTTC. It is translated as CASSESDLAKNIQYF.

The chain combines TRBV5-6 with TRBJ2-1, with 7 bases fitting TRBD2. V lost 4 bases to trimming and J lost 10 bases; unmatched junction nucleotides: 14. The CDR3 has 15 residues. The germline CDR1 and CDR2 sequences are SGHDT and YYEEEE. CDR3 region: CASSGPGGWLREQFF. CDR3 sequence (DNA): TGTGCCAGCAGCGGTCCCGGGGGGTGGCTGAGGGAGCAGTTCTTC.

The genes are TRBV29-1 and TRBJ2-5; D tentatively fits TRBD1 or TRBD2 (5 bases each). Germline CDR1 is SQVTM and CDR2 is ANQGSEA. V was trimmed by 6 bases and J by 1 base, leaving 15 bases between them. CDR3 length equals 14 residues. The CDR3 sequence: CSVRDRVIQETQYF. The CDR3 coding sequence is TGCAGCGTCCGGGACCGAGTAATCCAAGAGACCCAGTACTTC.

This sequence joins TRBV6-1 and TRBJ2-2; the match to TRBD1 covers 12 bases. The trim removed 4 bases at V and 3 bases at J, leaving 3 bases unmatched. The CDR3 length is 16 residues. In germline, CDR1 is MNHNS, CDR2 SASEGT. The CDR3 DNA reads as TGTGCCAGCAGTGCGTGGGACAGGGGGCACACCGGGGAGCTGTTTTTT. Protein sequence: CASSAWDRGHTGELFF.

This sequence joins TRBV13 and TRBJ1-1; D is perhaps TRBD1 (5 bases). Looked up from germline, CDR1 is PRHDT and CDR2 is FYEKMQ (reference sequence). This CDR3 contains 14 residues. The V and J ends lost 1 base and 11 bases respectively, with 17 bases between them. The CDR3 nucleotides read TGTGCCAGCAGCTTAGAGGGGAAGGGCCCCGGGGCTTTCTTT. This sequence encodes CASSLEGKGPGAFF.

Written as DNA, the CDR3 is TGTGCCAGCAGTTACTTGGGGCCGGGTACCGGGGAGCTGTTTTTT. This codes for CASSYLGPGTGELFF. The V gene is TRBV6-5, the J gene TRBJ2-2; possible D gene TRBD1, 5 bases. The ends were cut back, 1 base at V and 5 bases at J, with 11 bases in the middle. Germline CDR1 and CDR2: MNHEY and SVGAGI. The CDR3 consists of 15 residues.

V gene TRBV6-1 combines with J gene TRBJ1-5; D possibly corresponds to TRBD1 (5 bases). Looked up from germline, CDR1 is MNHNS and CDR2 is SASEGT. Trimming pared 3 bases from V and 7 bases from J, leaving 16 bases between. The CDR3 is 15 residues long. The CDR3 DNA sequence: TGTGCCAGCAGTGATCTGACAGTTGGGGGGCAGCCCCAGCATTTT. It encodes CASSDLTVGGQPQHF.

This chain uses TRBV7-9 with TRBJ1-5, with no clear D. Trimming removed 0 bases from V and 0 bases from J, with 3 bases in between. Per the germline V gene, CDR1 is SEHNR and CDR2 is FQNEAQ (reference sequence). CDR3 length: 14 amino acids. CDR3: CASSLAASNQPQHF. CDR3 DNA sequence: TGTGCCAGCAGCTTAGCCGCTAGCAATCAGCCCCAGCATTTT.